What follows are 17 T cell receptor beta chains derived from one specimen sequenced in a study of blood T cells in healthy people across ages. A J-beta primer mix and a sample-barcoded 5' primer were used in a second PCR of about 6 to 12 cycles. TCRdb ran MiXCR on the 5' RACE reads and lists one entry per CDR3 protein. The table has approximately 1,000,000 distinct CDR3 sequences, about two fifths seen once. The sample taken for sequencing was blood. Receptor source: a man aged 18-30 years in good health.

The chain joins TRBV4-2 to TRBJ2-2; 9 nucleotides match TRBD2. CDR3 size: 15 residues. V gave up 3 bases and J gave up 8 bases; unmatched junction bases: 7. The germline V gene encodes CDR1 LGHNA and CDR2 YNFKEQ. The CDR3 bases are TGTGCCAGCAGCCAGAGCGGGGGGACGAAGGGGGAGCTGTTTTTT. This codes for CASSQSGGTKGELFF.

Concerning this clonotype itself: At one end, the junction sequence differs from germline, possibly due to a read error. The chain is built from TRBV25-1 and TRBJ1-4; D is uncertain. CDR1 MGHDK and CDR2 SYGVNS come from the germline V gene. This CDR3 region has 14 residues. The CDR3: CVSTPGRNNEKLFF. The CDR3 nucleotides are TGTGTCAGCACCCCGGGTCGTAATAATGAAAAACTGTTTTTT.

Comments on this clonotype: Since a much larger clone is just one base distant, this may be a read error. This chain joins TRBV20-1 and TRBJ2-7; D not resolved. Germline loops: CDR1 DFQATT, CDR2 SNEGSKA (reference sequence). This CDR3 contains 13 residues. CDR3 loop: CSLTRGRIYEQYF. In nucleotides, the CDR3 is TGTTCACTGACCCGAGGACGGATCTACGAGCAGTACTTC.

This clonotype was recorded a few times. V usage is TRBV4-3 and J usage is TRBJ1-1, with TRBD1 matching 7 bases. The CDR3 contains 14 residues. Germline trimming cut 7 bases from V and 1 base from J; bases unmatched to any gene: 6. CDR1 and CDR2 (germline): LGHNA, YSLEER. DNA for the CDR3: TGCGCCAGCACCACAGGGGAAAGGAACACTGAAGCTTTCTTT. Translating it yields CASTTGERNTEAFF.

The chain uses TRBV5-1 and TRBJ1-1; D unresolved. Germline loops: CDR1 SGHRS, CDR2 YFSETQ. The CDR3 loop spans 13 amino acids. Trimming stripped 1 base from V and 0 bases from J, with 4 bases between. DNA for the CDR3: TGCGCCAGCAGCTTGCACATGAACACTGAAGCTTTCTTT. This gives the protein CASSLHMNTEAFF.

In its sample, this clonotype was seen a few times. The chain has TRBV12-3 or TRBV12-4 and TRBJ2-5; D unclear. This CDR3 spans 12 amino acids. V was trimmed by 5 bases and J by 11 bases, leaving 15 bases between them. CDR3 DNA sequence: TGTGCCAGCAGTAACGGTTACAATGAGCAGTACTTC. Encoded protein: CASSNGYNEQYF.

Ten or more counts support this clonotype. J is TRBJ2-1 and V is TRBV3-1; tentatively, D is TRBD1 (5 bases). This CDR3 is 13 amino acids long. V was pared by 0 bases and J by 5 bases, with 5 bases between. Germline values: CDR1 LGHDT, CDR2 YNNKEL (reference sequence). The CDR3 sequence is CASSQDRDNEQFF. The CDR3 nucleotides read TGTGCCAGCAGCCAAGACAGGGACAATGAGCAGTTCTTC.

CDR3 sequence (DNA): TGTGCCATCAGAACCCGGGACCAAGAAGCTTTCTTT. It encodes CAIRTRDQEAFF. The chain uses TRBV10-3 and TRBJ1-1; possible D gene TRBD1, 5 bases. This CDR3 region has 12 residues. V was cut by 6 bases and J by 8 bases, with 13 bases left in between. From germline, CDR1 is ENHRY and CDR2 SYGVKD.

The chain links TRBV12-3 or TRBV12-4 to TRBJ1-2; the match to TRBD1 covers 8 bases. Losses at the gene ends were 2 bases for V and 4 bases for J; bases not matched to a gene: 3. The CDR3 consists of 14 residues. Here the CDR3 reads CASSLRQGPYGYTF. The DNA for the CDR3 is TGTGCCAGCAGTTTAAGACAGGGGCCCTATGGCTACACCTTC.

This chain joins TRBV7-2 and TRBJ2-5, with D unresolved. This CDR3 has 14 amino acids. The germline CDR1 and CDR2 sequences are SGHTA and FQGNSA. Trimming pared 2 bases from V and 11 bases from J, leaving 18 bases between. The CDR3 DNA is TGTGCCAGCAGCTTAAGGCCACCTGACAATGAGCAGTACTTC. It specifies CASSLRPPDNEQYF.

The CDR3 DNA reads TGTGCCAGCAGACCCCAGGGGGAGCATGGCTACACCTTC. This encodes CASRPQGEHGYTF. The V and J genes are TRBV6-5 and TRBJ1-2; TRBD1 aligns across 7 bases. J was trimmed by 6 bases and V by 6 bases; bases with no gene match: 7. The CDR3 runs 13 residues. Germline loops: CDR1 MNHEY, CDR2 SVGAGI.

The chain combines TRBV6-2 or TRBV6-3 with TRBJ2-1, with TRBD1 identical over 7 bases. Germline trimming cut 7 bases from V and 3 bases from J; bases unmatched to any gene: 6. Germline V gene data show CDR1 as MNHEY and CDR2 as SVGEGT. This CDR3 comprises 14 residues. The CDR3, as DNA: TGTGCCAGCAACGACAGGGATATCTACAATGAGCAGTTCTTC. This sequence encodes CASNDRDIYNEQFF.

This clonotype was seen only a few times. The CDR3 here is CASSLGPDNTEAFF. CDR3 DNA sequence: TGCGCCAGCAGCTTGGGGCCAGACAACACTGAAGCTTTCTTT. The V and J genes are TRBV5-1 and TRBJ1-1; D call uncertain. V was pared by 0 bases and J by 2 bases, with 8 bases between. Per the germline V gene, CDR1 is SGHRS and CDR2 is YFSETQ. CDR3 length: 14 amino acids.

J is TRBJ1-3 and V is TRBV7-9, with 8 bases lining up with TRBD1. The CDR3 loop spans 15 amino acids. Germline CDR1 SEHNR, CDR2 FQNEAQ (reference sequence). Trimming at V came to 4 bases and at J to 4 bases, leaving 6 bases not matched to a gene. This chain's CDR3 is CASSSARGHGNTIYF. CDR3 coding DNA: TGTGCCAGCAGCTCAGCCAGGGGGCACGGAAACACCATATATTTT.

V is TRBV4-1 and J is TRBJ2-1; 8 nucleotides match TRBD1. The tail of the sequence fits TRBJ2-7 better, so the J call may be wrong. There are 16 residues in the CDR3. CDR1 is MGHRA, CDR2 YSYEKL, per germline. CDR3 amino acids: CASSQRGQGLGNEQYF. CDR3 nucleotide sequence: TGCGCCAGCAGCCAACGAGGACAGGGCCTGGGCAATGAGCAGTACTTC.

The CDR3 is CASRGDRRTEAFF. The CDR3 bases are TGTGCCAGCAGAGGAGACAGAAGGACTGAAGCTTTCTTT. J is TRBJ1-1 and V is TRBV28; a possible D gene is TRBD1 (5 bases). CDR3 length: 13 residues. Looked up from germline, CDR1 is MDHEN and CDR2 is SYDVKM. V lost 6 bases and J lost 5, with 13 bases in between. Drawing the rest from reference TRBV28 and TRBJ1-1, the complete variable domain is DVKVTQSSRYLVKRTGEKVFLECVQDMDHENMFWYRQDPGLGLRLIYFSYDVKMKEKGDIPEGYSVSREKKERFSLILESASTNQTSMYLCASRGDRRTEAFFGQGTRLTVV.

This clonotype occurred a few times. V and J are TRBV7-9 and TRBJ1-5, with unresolved D. This CDR3 is 13 amino acids long. Germline V CDR1 and CDR2: SEHNR, FQNEAQ (reference sequence). The V end lost 5 bases, the J end lost 3 bases, and 8 bases lay between the germline ends. The DNA of the CDR3 is TGTGCCAGCAGCGCCGGATACAATCAGCCCCAGCATTTT. Its translation is CASSAGYNQPQHF.